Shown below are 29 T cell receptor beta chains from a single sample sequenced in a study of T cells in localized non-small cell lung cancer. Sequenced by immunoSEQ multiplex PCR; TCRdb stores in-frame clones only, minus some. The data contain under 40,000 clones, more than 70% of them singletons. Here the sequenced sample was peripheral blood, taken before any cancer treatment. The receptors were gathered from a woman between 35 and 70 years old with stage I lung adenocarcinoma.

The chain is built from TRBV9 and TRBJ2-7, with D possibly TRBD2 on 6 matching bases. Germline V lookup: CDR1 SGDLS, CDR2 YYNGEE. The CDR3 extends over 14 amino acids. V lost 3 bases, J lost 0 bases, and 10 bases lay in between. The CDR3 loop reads CASSGRDGSYEQYF. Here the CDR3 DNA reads TGTGCCAGCAGCGGGCGGGACGGCTCCTACGAGCAGTACTTC. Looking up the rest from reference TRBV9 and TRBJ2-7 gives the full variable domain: DSGVTQTPKHLITATGQRVTLRCSPRSGDLSVYWYQQSLDQGLQFLIQYYNGEERAKGNILERFSAQQFPDLHSELNLSSLELGDSALYFCASSGRDGSYEQYFGPGTRLTVT.

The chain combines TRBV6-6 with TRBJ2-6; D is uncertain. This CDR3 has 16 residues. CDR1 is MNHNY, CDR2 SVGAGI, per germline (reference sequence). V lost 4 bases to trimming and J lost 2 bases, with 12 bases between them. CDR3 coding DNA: TGTGCCAGCAGTTCCCCCGCGATCCCTGGGGCCAACGTCCTGACTTTC. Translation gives CASSSPAIPGANVLTF.

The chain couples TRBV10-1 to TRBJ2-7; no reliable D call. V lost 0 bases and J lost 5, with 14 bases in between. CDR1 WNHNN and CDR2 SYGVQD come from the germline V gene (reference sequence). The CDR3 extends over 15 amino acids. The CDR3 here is CASSESSFFGNEQYF. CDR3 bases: TGCGCCAGCAGTGAGTCGTCCTTCTTTGGAAACGAGCAGTACTTC.

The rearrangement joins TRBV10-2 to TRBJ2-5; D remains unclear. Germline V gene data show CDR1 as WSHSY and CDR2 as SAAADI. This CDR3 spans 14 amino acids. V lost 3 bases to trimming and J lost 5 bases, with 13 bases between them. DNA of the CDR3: TGCGCCAGCAGTGAAGACTCCTACCGGGAGACCCAGTACTTC. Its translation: CASSEDSYRETQYF.

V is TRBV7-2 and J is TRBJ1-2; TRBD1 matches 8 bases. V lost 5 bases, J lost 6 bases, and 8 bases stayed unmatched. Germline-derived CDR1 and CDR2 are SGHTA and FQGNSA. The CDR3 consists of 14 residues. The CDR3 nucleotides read TGTGCCAGCAGCCGTCGACAGGGGCCGGATGGCTACACCTTC. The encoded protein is CASSRRQGPDGYTF.

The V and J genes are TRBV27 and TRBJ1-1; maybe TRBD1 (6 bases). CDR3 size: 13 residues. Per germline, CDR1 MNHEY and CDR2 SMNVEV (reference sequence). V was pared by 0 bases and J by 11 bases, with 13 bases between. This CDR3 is CASSLSGDKAAFF. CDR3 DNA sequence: TGTGCCAGCAGTTTATCGGGGGACAAGGCGGCTTTCTTT.

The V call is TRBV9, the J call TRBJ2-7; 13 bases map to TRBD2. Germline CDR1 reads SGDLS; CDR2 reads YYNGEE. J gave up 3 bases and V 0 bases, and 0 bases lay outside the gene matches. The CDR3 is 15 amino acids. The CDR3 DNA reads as TGTGCCAGCAGCGTAGGGACTAGCGGGGGCTACGAGCAGTACTTC. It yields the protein CASSVGTSGGYEQYF.

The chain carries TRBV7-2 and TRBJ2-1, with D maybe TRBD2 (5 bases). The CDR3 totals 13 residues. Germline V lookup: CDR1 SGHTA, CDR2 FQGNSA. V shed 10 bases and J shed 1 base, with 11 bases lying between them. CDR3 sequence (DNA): TGTGCCATAAGCCCGGGGTCCTACAATGAGCAGTTCTTC. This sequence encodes CAISPGSYNEQFF.

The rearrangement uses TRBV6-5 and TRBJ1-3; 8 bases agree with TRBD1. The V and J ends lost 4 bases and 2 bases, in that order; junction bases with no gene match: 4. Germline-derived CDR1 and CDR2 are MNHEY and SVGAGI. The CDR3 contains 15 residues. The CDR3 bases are TGTGCCAGCAGTTCTCAACAGGGGGCTGGAAACACCATATATTTT. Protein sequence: CASSSQQGAGNTIYF.

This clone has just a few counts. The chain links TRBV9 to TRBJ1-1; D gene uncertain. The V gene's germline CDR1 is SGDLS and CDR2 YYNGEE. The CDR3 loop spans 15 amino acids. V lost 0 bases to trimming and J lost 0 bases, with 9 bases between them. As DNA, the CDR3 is TGTGCCAGCAGCGTAGAATCGATCGTGAACACTGAAGCTTTCTTT. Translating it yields CASSVESIVNTEAFF. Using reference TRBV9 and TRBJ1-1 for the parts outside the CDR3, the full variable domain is DSGVTQTPKHLITATGQRVTLRCSPRSGDLSVYWYQQSLDQGLQFLIQYYNGEERAKGNILERFSAQQFPDLHSELNLSSLELGDSALYFCASSVESIVNTEAFFGQGTRLTVV.

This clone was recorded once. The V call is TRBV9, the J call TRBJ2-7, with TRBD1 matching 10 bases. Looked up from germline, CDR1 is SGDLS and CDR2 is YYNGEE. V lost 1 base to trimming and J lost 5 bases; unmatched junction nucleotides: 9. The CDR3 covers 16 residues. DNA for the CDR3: TGTGCCAGCAGCGTAAGACCCGGGACAGGGGCCCACGAGCAGTACTTC. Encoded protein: CASSVRPGTGAHEQYF.

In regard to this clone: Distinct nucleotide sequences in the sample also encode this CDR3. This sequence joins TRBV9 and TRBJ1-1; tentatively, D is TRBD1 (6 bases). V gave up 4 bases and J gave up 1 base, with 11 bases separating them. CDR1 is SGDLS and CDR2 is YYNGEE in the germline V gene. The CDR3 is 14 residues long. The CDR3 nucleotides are TGTGCCAGCAGCCGTGGACAGACGAACACTGAAGCTTTCTTT. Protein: CASSRGQTNTEAFF.

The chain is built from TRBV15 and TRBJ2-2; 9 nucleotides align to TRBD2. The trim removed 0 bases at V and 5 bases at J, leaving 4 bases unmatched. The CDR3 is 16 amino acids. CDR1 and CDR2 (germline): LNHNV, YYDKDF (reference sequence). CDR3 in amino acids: CATSRDRSGGTGELFF. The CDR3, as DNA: TGTGCCACCAGCAGAGATAGAAGCGGGGGGACCGGGGAGCTGTTTTTT.

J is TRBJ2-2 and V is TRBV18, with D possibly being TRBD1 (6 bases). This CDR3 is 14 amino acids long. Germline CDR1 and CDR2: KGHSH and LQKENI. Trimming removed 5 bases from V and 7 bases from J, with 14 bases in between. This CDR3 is CASSANRADGELFF. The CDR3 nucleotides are TGTGCCAGCTCAGCTAACAGGGCGGACGGGGAGCTGTTTTTT.

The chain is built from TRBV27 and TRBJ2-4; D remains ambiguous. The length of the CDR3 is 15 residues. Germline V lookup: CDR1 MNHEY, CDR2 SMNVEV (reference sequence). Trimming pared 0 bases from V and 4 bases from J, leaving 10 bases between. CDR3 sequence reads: CASSLSADTKNIQYF. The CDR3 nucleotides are TGTGCCAGCAGTTTATCAGCAGATACTAAAAACATTCAGTACTTC.

The CDR3 DNA follows: TGTGCCAGCAGTTATGGACAGGGGTCCTACGAGCAGTACTTC. Amino acids: CASSYGQGSYEQYF. V gene TRBV6-5 combines with J gene TRBJ2-7, with TRBD1 matching 9 bases. V was clipped by 3 bases and J by 1 base; unmatched bases: 1. Germline V CDR1 and CDR2: MNHEY, SVGAGI. The CDR3 loop spans 14 amino acids.

The CDR3 coding sequence is TGTGCCAGCAGCGTAGTGGCGGGGGCCCAAGAGACCCAGTACTTC. Amino acid sequence: CASSVVAGAQETQYF. The chain couples TRBV9 to TRBJ2-5; possibly TRBD2 for D (7 bases). Germline V lookup: CDR1 SGDLS, CDR2 YYNGEE. The CDR3 spans 15 residues. Trimming removed 0 bases from V and 1 base from J, with 10 bases in between.

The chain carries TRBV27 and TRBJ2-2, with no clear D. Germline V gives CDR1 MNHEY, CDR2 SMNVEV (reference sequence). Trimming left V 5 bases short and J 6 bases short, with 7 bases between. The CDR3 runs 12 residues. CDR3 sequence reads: CASSLLAGELFF. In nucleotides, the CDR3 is TGTGCCAGCAGTCTCTTGGCCGGGGAGCTGTTTTTT.

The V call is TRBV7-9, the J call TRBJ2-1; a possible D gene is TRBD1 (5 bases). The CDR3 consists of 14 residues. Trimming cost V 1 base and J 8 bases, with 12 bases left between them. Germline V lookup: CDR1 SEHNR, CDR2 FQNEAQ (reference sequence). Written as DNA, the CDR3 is TGTGCCAGCAGCTTAGAAGTGGGCAGGGATGAGCAGTTCTTC. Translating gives CASSLEVGRDEQFF.

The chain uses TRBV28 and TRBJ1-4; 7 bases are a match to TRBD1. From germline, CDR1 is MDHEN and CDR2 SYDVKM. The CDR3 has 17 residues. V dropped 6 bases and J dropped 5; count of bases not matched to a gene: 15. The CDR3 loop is CASSTLTGTATNEKLFF. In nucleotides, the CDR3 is TGTGCCAGCAGCACACTAACGGGGACAGCCACCAATGAAAAACTGTTTTTT.

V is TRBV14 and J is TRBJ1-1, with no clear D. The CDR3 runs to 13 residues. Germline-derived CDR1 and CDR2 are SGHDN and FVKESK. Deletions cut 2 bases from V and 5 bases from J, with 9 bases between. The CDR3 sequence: CASSQIPGTEAFF. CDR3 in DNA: TGTGCCAGCAGCCAAATACCGGGTACTGAAGCTTTCTTT. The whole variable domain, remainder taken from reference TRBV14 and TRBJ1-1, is EAGVTQFPSHSVIEKGQTVTLRCDPISGHDNLYWYRRVMGKEIKFLLHFVKESKQDESGMPNNRFLAERTGGTYSTLKVQPAELEDSGVYFCASSQIPGTEAFFGQGTRLTVV.

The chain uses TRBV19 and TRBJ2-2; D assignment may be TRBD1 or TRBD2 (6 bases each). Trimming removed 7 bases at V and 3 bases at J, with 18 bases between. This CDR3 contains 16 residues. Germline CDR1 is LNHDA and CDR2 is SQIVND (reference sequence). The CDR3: CASNPEGGWYTGELFF. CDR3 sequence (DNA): TGTGCCAGTAACCCTGAGGGGGGCTGGTACACCGGGGAGCTGTTTTTT.

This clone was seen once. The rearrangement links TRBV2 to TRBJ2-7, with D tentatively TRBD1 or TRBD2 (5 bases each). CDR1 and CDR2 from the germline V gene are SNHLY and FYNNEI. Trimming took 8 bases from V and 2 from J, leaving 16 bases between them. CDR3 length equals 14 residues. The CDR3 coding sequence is TGTGCCAGCCTGGTTACGGGACCTACCTACGAGCAGTACTTC. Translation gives CASLVTGPTYEQYF.

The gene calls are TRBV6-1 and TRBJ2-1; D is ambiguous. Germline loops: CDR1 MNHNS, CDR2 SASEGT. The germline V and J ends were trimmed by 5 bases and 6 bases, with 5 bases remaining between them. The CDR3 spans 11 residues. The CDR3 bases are TGTGCCAGCAGTCCGCTCAATGAGCAGTTCTTC. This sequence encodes CASSPLNEQFF.

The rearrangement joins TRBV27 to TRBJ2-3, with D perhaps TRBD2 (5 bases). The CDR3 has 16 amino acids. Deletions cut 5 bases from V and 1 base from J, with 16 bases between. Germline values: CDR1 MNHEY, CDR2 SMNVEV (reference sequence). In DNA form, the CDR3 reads TGTGCCAGCAGTCCCCTGACGGACTTCCGCACAGATACGCAGTATTTT. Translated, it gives CASSPLTDFRTDTQYF.

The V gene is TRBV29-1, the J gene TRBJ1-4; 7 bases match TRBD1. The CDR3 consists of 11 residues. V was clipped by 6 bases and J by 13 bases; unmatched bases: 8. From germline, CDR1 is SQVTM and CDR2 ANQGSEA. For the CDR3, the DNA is TGCAGCGTGATCAGACAGGGTAGACTGTTTTTT. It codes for CSVIRQGRLFF.

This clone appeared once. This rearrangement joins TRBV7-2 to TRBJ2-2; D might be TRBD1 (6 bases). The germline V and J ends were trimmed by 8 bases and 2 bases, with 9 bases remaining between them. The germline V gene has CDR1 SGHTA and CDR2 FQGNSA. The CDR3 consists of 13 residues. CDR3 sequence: CASGTTNTGELFF. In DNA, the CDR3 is TGTGCCAGCGGGACAACCAACACCGGGGAGCTGTTTTTT.

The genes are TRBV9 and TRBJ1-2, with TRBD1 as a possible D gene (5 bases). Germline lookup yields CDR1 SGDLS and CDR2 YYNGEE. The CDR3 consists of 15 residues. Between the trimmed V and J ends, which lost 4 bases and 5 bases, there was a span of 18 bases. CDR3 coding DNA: TGTGCCAGCAGCCCAACATTCAAGACAGATTATGGCTACACCTTC. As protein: CASSPTFKTDYGYTF.

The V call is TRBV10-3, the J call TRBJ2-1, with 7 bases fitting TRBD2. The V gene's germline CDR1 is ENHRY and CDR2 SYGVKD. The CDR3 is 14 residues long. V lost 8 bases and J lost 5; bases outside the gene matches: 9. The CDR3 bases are TGTGCCATCTCGGAAGGACTAGTGAACAATGAGCAGTTCTTC. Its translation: CAISEGLVNNEQFF.